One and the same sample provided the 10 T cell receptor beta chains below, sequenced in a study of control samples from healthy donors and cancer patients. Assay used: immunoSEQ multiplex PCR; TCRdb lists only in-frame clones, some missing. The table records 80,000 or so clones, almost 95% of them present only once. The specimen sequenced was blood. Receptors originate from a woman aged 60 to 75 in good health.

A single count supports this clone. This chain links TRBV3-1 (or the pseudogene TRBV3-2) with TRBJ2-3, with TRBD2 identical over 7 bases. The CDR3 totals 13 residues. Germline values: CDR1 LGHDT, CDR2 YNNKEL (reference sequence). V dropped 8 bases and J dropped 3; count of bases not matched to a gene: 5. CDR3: CASLVGGTDTQYF. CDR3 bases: TGTGCCAGCCTGGTGGGAGGGACAGATACGCAGTATTTT.

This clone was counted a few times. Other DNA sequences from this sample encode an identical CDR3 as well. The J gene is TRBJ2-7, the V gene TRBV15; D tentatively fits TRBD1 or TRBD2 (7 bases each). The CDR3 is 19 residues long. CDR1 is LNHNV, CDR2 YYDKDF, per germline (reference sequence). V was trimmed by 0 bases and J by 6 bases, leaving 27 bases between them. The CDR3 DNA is TGTGCCACCAGCAGAGATCCCGGGGCAGGGGGGCGTGGGGGGGGCGAGCAGTACTTC. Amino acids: CATSRDPGAGGRGGGEQYF.

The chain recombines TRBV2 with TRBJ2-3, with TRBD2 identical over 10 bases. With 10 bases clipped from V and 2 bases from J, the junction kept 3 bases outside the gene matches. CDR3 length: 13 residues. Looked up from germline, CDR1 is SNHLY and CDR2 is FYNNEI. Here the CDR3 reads CAKAGGPTDTQYF. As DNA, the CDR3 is TGTGCCAAAGCGGGAGGGCCCACAGATACGCAGTATTTT.

For the CDR3, the DNA is TGTGCCAGCAGCGTAGGGCATAGCAATCAGCCCCAGCATTTT. Residues: CASSVGHSNQPQHF. The V call is TRBV9, the J call TRBJ1-5; D is unclear. This CDR3 comprises 14 residues. Germline V gives CDR1 SGDLS, CDR2 YYNGEE. With 0 bases removed from V and 0 bases from J, the gap between germline ends came to 4 bases.

The DNA for the CDR3 is TGTGCCAGCAGGAAGAGGAGCAGCTCTGGGGCCAACGTCCTGACTTTC. Translating gives CASRKRSSSGANVLTF. The chain carries TRBV7-2 and TRBJ2-6; unclear D gene. V dropped 6 bases and J dropped 0 bases, with 12 bases sitting between them. CDR3 length: 16 residues. The germline CDR1 and CDR2 sequences are SGHTA and FQGNSA. Drawing the rest from reference TRBV7-2 and TRBJ2-6, the complete variable domain is GAGVSQSPSNKVTEKGKDVELRCDPISGHTALYWYRQSLGQGLEFLIYFQGNSAPDKSGLPSDRFSAERTGGSVSTLTIQRTQQEDSAVYLCASRKRSSSGANVLTFGAGSRLTVL.

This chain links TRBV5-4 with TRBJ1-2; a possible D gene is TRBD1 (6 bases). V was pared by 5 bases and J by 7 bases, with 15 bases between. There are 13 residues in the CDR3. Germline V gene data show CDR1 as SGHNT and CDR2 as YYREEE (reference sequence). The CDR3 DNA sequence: TGTGCCAGCAGTTATGGACAGTCCGGTGGCTACACCTTC. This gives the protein CASSYGQSGGYTF. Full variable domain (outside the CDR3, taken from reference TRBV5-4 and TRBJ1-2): ETGVTQSPTHLIKTRGQQVTLRCSSQSGHNTVSWYQQALGQGPQFIFQYYREEENGRGNFPPRFSGLQFPNYSSELNVNALELDDSALYLCASSYGQSGGYTFGSGTRLTVV.

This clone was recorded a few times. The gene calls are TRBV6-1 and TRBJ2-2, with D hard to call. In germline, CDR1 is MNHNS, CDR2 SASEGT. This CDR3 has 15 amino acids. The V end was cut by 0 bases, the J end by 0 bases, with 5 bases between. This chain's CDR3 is CASSEAVANTGELFF. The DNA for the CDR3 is TGTGCCAGCAGTGAAGCGGTGGCGAACACCGGGGAGCTGTTTTTT.

CDR3 bases: TGTGCCAGCAGCAGACAGACTAATGAAAAACTGTTTTTT. Protein product: CASSRQTNEKLFF. V usage is TRBV12-3 or TRBV12-4 and J usage is TRBJ1-4, with D possibly TRBD1 on 5 matching bases. The CDR3 is 13 residues long. The V end was cut by 6 bases, the J end by 2 bases, with 7 bases between.

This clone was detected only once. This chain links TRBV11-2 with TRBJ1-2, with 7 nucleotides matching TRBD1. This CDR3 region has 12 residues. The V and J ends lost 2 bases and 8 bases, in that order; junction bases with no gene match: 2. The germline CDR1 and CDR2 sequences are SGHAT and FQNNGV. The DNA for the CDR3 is TGTGCCAGCAGCTTAACCAGGGGGGGCTACACCTTC. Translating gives CASSLTRGGYTF.

CDR3 sequence (DNA): TGTGCCAGCTCCCCGGGACTAGCGGAGAACAATGAGCAGTTCTTC. Amino acids: CASSPGLAENNEQFF. This chain links TRBV5-6 with TRBJ2-1; 11 bases fit TRBD2. Germline assignment: CDR1 SGHDT and CDR2 YYEEEE. The CDR3 spans 15 residues. V lost 7 bases, J lost 5 bases, and 8 bases stayed unmatched.